The entry below describes one TCR beta chain. Its antigen is unknown. The sample is drawn from a study of siplizumab effects on memory and regulatory T cells. V lost 5 bases and J lost 0, with 11 bases in between. Germline CDR1 reads SGHTA; CDR2 reads FQGNSA. The CDR3 contains 15 residues. It was 10^5 or so TCR templates that were assayed per sample. TCRdb's copy holds only in-frame clones and misses some; the assay was immunoSEQ multiplex PCR. The sample includes fewer than 120,000 clones, roughly 89% of them seen just once. General observations from the study: Unstimulated subset assignment was obtained for only a minor fraction of alloreactive clones. The naive T cell population seemed more diverse than memory cells and seemed a major contributor to the alloresponse. Significant reduction of alloreactive sequences traceable to unstimulated CD4+ memory cells was observed with siplizumab.

This clonotype was sampled from a human donor in good health. The chain is built from TRBV7-2 and TRBJ2-1; D unresolved. The sample taken for sequencing was CD4+ T cells sorted from blood. The CDR3 nucleotides are TGTGCCAGCAGCCACGACAAAAGCTCCTACAATGAGCAGTTCTTC. Amino acids: CASSHDKSSYNEQFF.